The 30 T cell receptor beta chains below were found in one sample sequenced in a study of T-cell reconstitution after alpha-beta-depleted transplantation in children. Preparation of the TCRbeta library involved a method that used unique molecular identifiers. TCRdb called the PCR reads again in MiXCR, with one record for every CDR3 protein. This repertoire shows approximately 300,000 distinct CDR3 sequences, over 9% found once; its top ten account for roughly 7%. Sample: PBMCs, taken before TCRalphabeta/CD19-depleted stem cell transplant. The origin of the receptors is a boy in the first two years of life with acute myeloid leukemia, due to receive a stem cell transplant.

This rearrangement joins TRBV4-1 to TRBJ2-7; D may be TRBD2 (5 bases). V dropped 0 bases and J dropped 0 bases, with 9 bases sitting between them. This CDR3 contains 15 residues. Germline values: CDR1 MGHRA, CDR2 YSYEKL. CDR3 DNA: TGCGCCAGCAGCCAAGATAGGAGGAGCTCCTACGAGCAGTACTTC. Protein sequence: CASSQDRRSSYEQYF.

In this sample, this clonotype turned up a few times. The chain joins TRBV5-1 to TRBJ2-1; 14 bases map to TRBD2. CDR3 length: 15 residues. V lost 7 bases, J lost 6 bases, and 6 bases stayed unmatched. Germline V gives CDR1 SGHRS, CDR2 YFSETQ. CDR3 amino acids: CASLSGTSGSNEQFF. CDR3 nucleotide sequence: TGCGCCAGCCTCAGCGGGACTAGCGGGAGCAATGAGCAGTTCTTC.

The chain employs TRBV24-1 and TRBJ2-3; D is tentatively TRBD1 or TRBD2 (6 bases each). The CDR3 is made up of 15 amino acids. CDR1 and CDR2 from the germline V gene are KGHDR and SFDVKD. The ends were cut back, 5 bases at V and 2 bases at J, with 13 bases in the middle. CDR3 DNA: TGTGCCACCAGTGGGACAGCGGGCCACACAGATACGCAGTATTTT. This translates into CATSGTAGHTDTQYF.

This clonotype showed up many times. The V and J genes are TRBV5-1 and TRBJ2-2; no reliable D call. The CDR3 consists of 12 residues. Trimming took 6 bases from V and 4 from J, leaving 7 bases between them. From germline, CDR1 is SGHRS and CDR2 YFSETQ. CDR3 coding DNA: TGCGCCAGCATCAGCTTCACCGGGGAGCTGTTTTTT. It yields the protein CASISFTGELFF.

This clonotype has at least ten counts. This sequence joins TRBV6-2 or TRBV6-3 and TRBJ2-7; 7 bases fit TRBD1. J gave up 2 bases and V 2 bases, and 3 bases lay outside the gene matches. The V gene's germline CDR1 is MNHEY and CDR2 SVGEGT. The CDR3 is 14 residues long. For the CDR3, the DNA is TGTGCCAGCAGTTACGGCGGACAGGCCTACGAGCAGTACTTC. Translating gives CASSYGGQAYEQYF.

This clonotype was seen many times. V usage is TRBV20-1 and J usage is TRBJ2-5; 7 bases align to TRBD2. J was trimmed by 4 bases and V by 6 bases; bases with no gene match: 14. Germline CDR1 DFQATT, CDR2 SNEGSKA (reference sequence). The CDR3 has 15 amino acids. CDR3 DNA sequence: TGCAGTGCCAGACCCGGGACGGGGAGGGGAGAGACCCAGTACTTC. It translates to CSARPGTGRGETQYF.

In this sample, this clonotype turned up many times. The chain recombines TRBV20-1 with TRBJ2-1; 12 nucleotides match TRBD2. The junction had 7 bases not matched to a gene; V was cut back by 3 bases and J by 4 bases. This CDR3 region has 16 residues. Looked up from germline, CDR1 is DFQATT and CDR2 is SNEGSKA (reference sequence). This chain's CDR3 is CSARPLAGGGYNEQFF. CDR3 nucleotide sequence: TGCAGTGCTAGGCCACTAGCGGGAGGAGGGTACAATGAGCAGTTCTTC.

Many counts were recorded for this clonotype. The V call is TRBV28, the J call TRBJ1-5; D not resolved. This CDR3 has 14 residues. The germline V and J ends were trimmed by 3 bases and 11 bases, with 17 bases remaining between them. Germline lookup yields CDR1 MDHEN and CDR2 SYDVKM. The CDR3 is CASSFRGPNLAQHF. CDR3 in DNA: TGTGCCAGCAGTTTCAGAGGGCCCAATTTGGCCCAGCATTTT.

This clonotype was recorded at least ten times. The rearrangement joins TRBV5-1 to TRBJ2-7; 7 positions agree with TRBD1. V dropped 0 bases and J dropped 6; count of bases not matched to a gene: 3. CDR3 size: 13 residues. Germline loops: CDR1 SGHRS, CDR2 YFSETQ. The CDR3 protein is CASSLGQGVEQYF. CDR3 nucleotides: TGCGCCAGCAGCTTGGGACAGGGAGTCGAGCAGTACTTC.

Details on this clonotype: Possible read error: a much larger clone is one base away. V gene TRBV20-1 combines with J gene TRBJ2-1; perhaps D is TRBD1 or TRBD2 (6 bases each). The CDR3 runs 13 residues. The germline CDR1 and CDR2 sequences are DFQATT and SNEGSKA (reference sequence). Here the CDR3 reads CGGLHPRENDQFF. The CDR3 coding sequence is TGCGGGGGGCTTCACCCTCGGGAGAATGACCAGTTCTTC.

This clonotype was detected ten times or more. V is TRBV12-3 or TRBV12-4 and J is TRBJ2-5; TRBD1 might be the D (5 bases). Trimming removed 5 bases at V and 5 bases at J, with 12 bases between. The length of the CDR3 is 13 residues. The chain's CDR3 is CASSTRQRETQYF. DNA of the CDR3: TGTGCCAGCAGTACTCGACAGAGGGAGACCCAGTACTTC.

This clonotype was detected ten times or more. The chain is built from TRBV29-1 and TRBJ2-7; TRBD2 is a possible D gene (5 bases). V was cut by 8 bases and J by 3 bases, with 20 bases left in between. This CDR3 comprises 14 residues. CDR1 and CDR2 from the germline V gene are SQVTM and ANQGSEA. The CDR3 loop reads CSPTPKRDIYEQYF. CDR3 coding DNA: TGCAGCCCCACCCCTAAGAGGGATATCTACGAGCAGTACTTC.

Remarks on this clonotype: A much larger clone differs by one base, so this may be a read error. The conserved final phenylalanine or tryptophan is absent from the CDR3, which likely points to a read error. The chain combines TRBV18 with TRBJ1-1; the D is unclear. The CDR3 spans 14 residues. Trimming stripped 3 bases from V and 2 bases from J, with 10 bases between. Germline CDR1 reads KGHSH; CDR2 reads LQKENI. In DNA form, the CDR3 reads TGTGCCAGCTCACCGGGGTTTACCAACACTGAAGCTTTCTTG. This gives the protein CASSPGFTNTEAFL.

As regards this clonotype: A clone one base away is much larger, so this may be a read error. J is TRBJ2-5 and V is TRBV6-1, with D perhaps TRBD2 (7 bases). The CDR3 is made up of 14 amino acids. From germline, CDR1 is MNHNS and CDR2 SASEGT. CDR3 DNA: TGTGCCAGCAGTGAATTTAGAGGGGGGGAGACCCAGGACTTC. It is translated as CASSEFRGGETQDF.

This clonotype was seen repeatedly, ten times or more. V usage is TRBV20-1 and J usage is TRBJ1-5; 9 bases are a match to TRBD1. After removal of 6 bases from V and 3 bases from J, the junction contained 6 bases not matched to a gene. Germline assignment: CDR1 DFQATT and CDR2 SNEGSKA (reference sequence). CDR3 size: 14 residues. The CDR3 DNA reads TGCAGTGCGCGGGACAGGGAGTACAATCAGCCCCAGCATTTT. The encoded protein is CSARDREYNQPQHF.

A few counts support this clonotype. This rearrangement joins TRBV20-1 to TRBJ1-5, with 8 bases aligning to TRBD1. Germline V lookup: CDR1 DFQATT, CDR2 SNEGSKA (reference sequence). With V trimmed by 6 bases and J by 7 bases, 5 bases remained unmatched. This CDR3 is 12 amino acids long. The CDR3: CSANTGGQPQHF. CDR3 DNA sequence: TGCAGTGCCAACACAGGGGGACAGCCCCAGCATTTT.

In this sample, this clonotype turned up a few times. This chain connects TRBV19 to TRBJ2-7, with no clear D. The V and J ends lost 5 bases and 3 bases respectively, with 11 bases between them. The CDR3 totals 13 residues. Germline-derived CDR1 and CDR2 are LNHDA and SQIVND (reference sequence). The CDR3 region is CASSVGPNYEQYF. CDR3 coding DNA: TGTGCCAGTAGTGTCGGACCGAACTACGAGCAGTACTTC.

This clonotype was counted many times. The CDR3 loop is CASSLGAGENEAFF. CDR3 in DNA: TGTGCCAGCAGCTTAGGGGCAGGGGAGAATGAAGCTTTCTTT. V and J are TRBV7-6 and TRBJ1-1; TRBD1 is a possible D gene (6 bases). The length of the CDR3 is 14 residues. Germline CDR1 SGHVS, CDR2 FNYEAQ. The V and J ends lost 1 base and 7 bases respectively, with 13 bases between them.

The rearrangement joins TRBV7-2 to TRBJ2-7, with D perhaps matching TRBD2 (5 bases). The CDR3 covers 16 residues. Germline CDR1 and CDR2: SGHTA and FQGNSA. Trimming pared 0 bases from V and 5 bases from J, leaving 17 bases between. CDR3 nucleotide sequence: TGTGCCAGCAGCTTAGCAACGGAGATGGTGGGAGACGAGCAGTACTTC. Translated: CASSLATEMVGDEQYF.

As DNA, the CDR3 is TGTGCCAGCAGCCAACAAGGTGTGACGGGAAACATTCAGTACTTC. It encodes CASSQQGVTGNIQYF. This rearrangement joins TRBV7-2 to TRBJ2-4; unclear D gene. CDR1 SGHTA and CDR2 FQGNSA come from the germline V gene. This CDR3 region has 15 residues. Trimming stripped 5 bases from V and 6 bases from J, with 17 bases between. The full variable domain, in which reference TRBV7-2 and TRBJ2-4 provide the parts outside the CDR3, is GAGVSQSPSNKVTEKGKDVELRCDPISGHTALYWYRQSLGQGLEFLIYFQGNSAPDKSGLPSDRFSAERTGGSVSTLTIQRTQQEDSAVYLCASSQQGVTGNIQYFGAGTRLSVL.

This clonotype was found many times. This chain connects TRBV29-1 to TRBJ1-3; weak D call: TRBD1 (5 bases). CDR3 length: 14 residues. The V end was cut by 4 bases, the J end by 2 bases, with 12 bases between. CDR1 is SQVTM and CDR2 is ANQGSEA in the germline V gene. CDR3 region: CSVAPLTAGNTIYF. For the CDR3, the DNA is TGCAGCGTTGCGCCCCTGACAGCTGGAAACACCATATATTTT. Full variable domain (rest looked up from reference TRBV29-1 and TRBJ1-3): SAVISQKPSRDICQRGTSLTIQCQVDSQVTMMFWYRQQPGQSLTLIATANQGSEATYESGFVIDKFPISRPNLTFSTLTVSNMSPEDSSIYLCSVAPLTAGNTIYFGEGSWLTVV.

The CDR3 region is CASTLGTENTGELFF. CDR3 bases: TGTGCCAGCACCCTTGGGACGGAGAACACCGGGGAGCTGTTTTTT. The chain combines TRBV2 with TRBJ2-2; D tentatively fits TRBD1 or TRBD2 (5 bases each). The CDR3 is 15 amino acids. Germline V lookup: CDR1 SNHLY, CDR2 FYNNEI. V was pared by 7 bases and J by 1 base, with 13 bases between. The entire variable domain, with the rest obtained from reference TRBV2 and TRBJ2-2, is as follows: EPEVTQTPSHQVTQMGQEVILRCVPISNHLYFYWYRQILGQKVEFLVSFYNNEISEKSEIFDDQFSVERPDGSNFTLKIRSTKLEDSAMYFCASTLGTENTGELFFGEGSRLTVL.

This clonotype was seen at least ten times. V gene TRBV29-1 combines with J gene TRBJ1-4; no firm D call. Germline CDR1 reads SQVTM; CDR2 reads ANQGSEA. Trimming cost V 2 bases and J 7 bases, with 5 bases left between them. The CDR3 spans 11 residues. The CDR3 loop reads CSVEKGEKLFF. The CDR3 DNA reads TGCAGCGTTGAAAAAGGTGAAAAACTGTTTTTT. Using reference TRBV29-1 and TRBJ1-4 for the parts outside the CDR3, the full variable domain is SAVISQKPSRDICQRGTSLTIQCQVDSQVTMMFWYRQQPGQSLTLIATANQGSEATYESGFVIDKFPISRPNLTFSTLTVSNMSPEDSSIYLCSVEKGEKLFFGSGTQLSVL.

At least ten counts were recorded for this clonotype. The rearrangement joins TRBV12-3 or TRBV12-4 to TRBJ1-2; D gene unclear. V was trimmed by 2 bases and J by 0 bases, leaving 13 bases between them. This CDR3 has 16 residues. In nucleotides, the CDR3 is TGTGCCAGCAGTTTACATCCCTGGCTCACTAACTATGGCTACACCTTC. This codes for CASSLHPWLTNYGYTF.

On this clonotype: It may be a read error: a sequence one base away is much more abundant. This chain joins TRBV12-3 or TRBV12-4 and TRBJ2-5; D possibly corresponds to TRBD1 (5 bases). Trimming shortened V by 4 bases and J by 1 base, and 10 bases separated the two germline ends. This CDR3 spans 14 amino acids. CDR3 protein: CASSYTQAQETQYF. In DNA form, the CDR3 reads TGTGCCAGCAGTTACACACAGGCCCAAGAGACCCAGTACTTC.

In its sample, this clonotype was seen many times. The chain has TRBV12-3 or TRBV12-4 and TRBJ2-4, with D perhaps TRBD1 (5 bases). CDR3 length equals 15 residues. Trimming took 3 bases from V and 1 from J, leaving 10 bases between them. Here the CDR3 DNA reads TGTGCCAGCAGTTTTCAAGGGGCGGCCAAAAACATTCAGTACTTC. It encodes CASSFQGAAKNIQYF.

Ten or more counts support this clonotype. The CDR3 region is CASSQFLAKNIQYF. The CDR3 nucleotides are TGTGCCAGCAGTCAATTTTTAGCCAAAAACATTCAGTACTTC. This sequence joins TRBV12-3 or TRBV12-4 and TRBJ2-4; D ambiguous. This CDR3 is built from 14 residues. V gave up 5 bases and J gave up 0 bases, with 8 bases separating them.

This clonotype was counted ten times or more. This sequence joins TRBV5-1 and TRBJ1-2; 9 bases line up with TRBD1. The CDR3 runs 15 residues. With V trimmed by 4 bases and J by 0 bases, 4 bases remained unmatched. The germline CDR1 and CDR2 sequences are SGHRS and YFSETQ. CDR3 DNA sequence: TGCGCCAGCAGCCCGACAGGGGGGCCTAACTATGGCTACACCTTC. Encoded protein: CASSPTGGPNYGYTF.

This clonotype was counted a few times. This chain links TRBV9 with TRBJ2-6; 10 bases map to TRBD1. Trimming took 2 bases from V and 1 from J; bases not matched to a gene: 6. Germline V CDR1 and CDR2: SGDLS, YYNGEE. The CDR3 sequence is 18 residues long. The CDR3: CASSVPGQGSSGANVLTF. In DNA, the CDR3 is TGTGCCAGCAGCGTCCCGGGACAGGGGTCTTCTGGGGCCAACGTCCTGACTTTC.

The chain combines TRBV19 with TRBJ2-7; D perhaps matches TRBD1 (5 bases). The V end was cut by 6 bases, the J end by 4 bases, with 10 bases between. The CDR3 covers 12 residues. Germline CDR1 is LNHDA and CDR2 is SQIVND (reference sequence). CDR3 sequence: CASSNQGYEQYF. CDR3 in DNA: TGTGCCAGTAGCAATCAGGGTTACGAGCAGTACTTC.